Listed below are T cell receptor beta chains from one sample, sequenced in a study of CD8 T cells in ankylosing spondylitis. TCRdb independently ran MiXCR on the 5' RACE reads; one entry per CDR3 protein. The table records over 100,000 distinct CDR3 sequences, over 10% of them present only once. Sequencing was carried out using blood, either unsorted or a sorted T cell fraction (not recorded which). The receptors were sampled from a female donor with ankylosing spondylitis or in good health (not recorded which). Both conserved end residues are part of each CDR3. D genes are given only for firm matches. A clone size is listed for some rows: how often the clone was seen (once, few, many), or a class if it is expanded.

d_gene: .; j_gene: TRBJ2-3; abundance: .; v_gene: TRBV20-1; CDR3nt: TGCTGCGCTTACTACGCCCTGGGGTCCGAGGATTCAGATACGCAGTATTTT; CDR3aa: CCAYYALGSEDSDTQYF
d_gene: .; j_gene: TRBJ1-6; abundance: many; v_gene: TRBV6-1; CDR3nt: TGTGCCAGCGGGGTGCGGTCACCCCTCCACTTT; CDR3aa: CASGVRSPLHF
d_gene: TRBD2; j_gene: TRBJ2-3; abundance: many; v_gene: TRBV9; CDR3nt: TGTGCCAGCAGCGTGGGACTAGCGGGGGGTAGCACAGATACGCAGTATTTT; CDR3aa: CASSVGLAGGSTDTQYF
d_gene: .; j_gene: TRBJ2-3; abundance: few; v_gene: TRBV27; CDR3nt: TGTGCCAGCAGTTTGTTGTTGGGCACAGATACGCAGTATTTT; CDR3aa: CASSLLLGTDTQYF
d_gene: TRBD2; j_gene: TRBJ2-1; abundance: many; v_gene: TRBV20-1; CDR3nt: TGCAGTGCTAGGAAAGGCGGCGGGAGGGCCGGGTACAATGAGCAGTTCTTC; CDR3aa: CSARKGGGRAGYNEQFF
d_gene: .; j_gene: TRBJ1-2; abundance: many; v_gene: TRBV12-3/TRBV12-4; CDR3nt: TGTGCCAGCAGTTTAGGGGAGGGTTGGGACTATGGCTACACCTTC; CDR3aa: CASSLGEGWDYGYTF
d_gene: .; j_gene: TRBJ1-3; abundance: many; v_gene: TRBV7-9; CDR3nt: TGTGCCAGCAGTCCTCGACAGGCCAGCTCTGGAAACACCATATATTTT; CDR3aa: CASSPRQASSGNTIYF
d_gene: .; j_gene: TRBJ2-5; abundance: many; v_gene: TRBV24-1; CDR3nt: TGTGCCACCAGTGATTCCTTTGACGGGCAAGAGACCCAGTACTTC; CDR3aa: CATSDSFDGQETQYF
d_gene: TRBD1; j_gene: TRBJ1-2; abundance: .; v_gene: TRBV7-8; CDR3nt: TGTGCCAGCAGCTTGGCAGGGGGCGCGCCCTATGGCTACACCTTC; CDR3aa: CASSLAGGAPYGYTF
d_gene: TRBD1; j_gene: TRBJ1-2; abundance: many; v_gene: TRBV6-1; CDR3nt: TGTGCCAGCGGTGTGGCAGGGGGCTTTGGCTACACCTTC; CDR3aa: CASGVAGGFGYTF
d_gene: TRBD2; j_gene: TRBJ2-4; abundance: many; v_gene: TRBV28; CDR3nt: TGTGCCAGCAACCCCCCGGGCGGGGGGTCCTTTGGGGCCAAAAACATTCAGTACTTC; CDR3aa: CASNPPGGGSFGAKNIQYF
d_gene: .; j_gene: TRBJ2-4; abundance: many; v_gene: TRBV7-2; CDR3nt: TGTGCCAGCAGCTTAGAGAGGCGGGAAAACATTCAGTACTTC; CDR3aa: CASSLERRENIQYF
d_gene: .; j_gene: TRBJ2-3; abundance: many; v_gene: TRBV12-3/TRBV12-4; CDR3nt: TGTGCCAGCAGTATCCGGGACCACACAGATACGCAGTATTTT; CDR3aa: CASSIRDHTDTQYF
d_gene: TRBD1; j_gene: TRBJ2-7; abundance: .; v_gene: TRBV7-2; CDR3nt: TGTGCCAGCAGCACCCGACAGGGCCTCTCCTACGAGCAGTACTTC; CDR3aa: CASSTRQGLSYEQYF
d_gene: .; j_gene: TRBJ1-3; abundance: many; v_gene: TRBV29-1; CDR3nt: TGCAGCGCCGTCGCGGCGGGGGCTGGAAACACCATATATTTT; CDR3aa: CSAVAAGAGNTIYF
d_gene: TRBD2; j_gene: TRBJ2-3; abundance: many; v_gene: TRBV27; CDR3nt: TGTGCCAGCAGTTTACTCCCGGGACTAGCGGGACGAGATACGCAGTATTTT; CDR3aa: CASSLLPGLAGRDTQYF
d_gene: TRBD2; j_gene: TRBJ2-2; abundance: many; v_gene: TRBV11-1; CDR3nt: TGTGCCAGCAGCCACTGGGGACTAGCGGCCACATTTACCGGGGAGCTGTTTTTT; CDR3aa: CASSHWGLAATFTGELFF
d_gene: TRBD1; j_gene: TRBJ1-4; abundance: many; v_gene: TRBV6-1; CDR3nt: TGTGCCAGCAGTGATTTGCCCTCCGGGACAGTGAATGAAAAACTGTTTTTT; CDR3aa: CASSDLPSGTVNEKLFF
d_gene: .; j_gene: TRBJ2-2; abundance: many; v_gene: TRBV29-1; CDR3nt: TGCAGCCCCAACCGAAAGGGAGGGCTGTTTTTT; CDR3aa: CSPNRKGGLFF
d_gene: TRBD1; j_gene: TRBJ2-4; abundance: many; v_gene: TRBV7-2; CDR3nt: TGTGCCAGCAGCAAGGGACAGCAAAACATTCAGTACTTC; CDR3aa: CASSKGQQNIQYF
d_gene: .; j_gene: TRBJ2-2; abundance: .; v_gene: TRBV7-9; CDR3nt: TGTGCCAGCAGCTTCGGCCAGTCCACCGGGGAGCTGTTTTTT; CDR3aa: CASSFGQSTGELFF
d_gene: TRBD1; j_gene: TRBJ2-2; abundance: .; v_gene: TRBV9; CDR3nt: TGTGCCAGCAGCCCACGGAGGAACAGGGGGCTGAACACCGGGGAGCTGTTTTTT; CDR3aa: CASSPRRNRGLNTGELFF
d_gene: .; j_gene: TRBJ1-5; abundance: many; v_gene: TRBV3-1; CDR3nt: TGTGCCAGCAGCCGGGGCACTAATAGCAATCAGCCCCAGCATTTT; CDR3aa: CASSRGTNSNQPQHF
d_gene: .; j_gene: TRBJ2-4; abundance: many; v_gene: TRBV5-1; CDR3nt: TGCGCCAGCAGCGGGGGAGATTTAGCCAAAAACATTCAGTACTTC; CDR3aa: CASSGGDLAKNIQYF
d_gene: TRBD1; j_gene: TRBJ1-1; abundance: many; v_gene: TRBV18; CDR3nt: TGTGCCAGTAGTCCAGGGGGCAACACTGAAGCTTTCTTT; CDR3aa: CASSPGGNTEAFF
d_gene: TRBD1; j_gene: TRBJ1-1; abundance: many; v_gene: TRBV18; CDR3nt: TGTGCCAGCTCACCGCCGGGACAGGGACACACTGAAGCTTTCTTT; CDR3aa: CASSPPGQGHTEAFF
d_gene: .; j_gene: TRBJ1-1; abundance: many; v_gene: TRBV10-3; CDR3nt: TGTGCCATCGGAAGGGGTGACACTGAAGCTTTCTTT; CDR3aa: CAIGRGDTEAFF
d_gene: .; j_gene: TRBJ1-5; abundance: many; v_gene: TRBV1; CDR3nt: TGCACCAGCAGCCATACGACAGTAAGGCAGCCCCAGCATTTT; CDR3aa: CTSSHTTVRQPQHF
d_gene: TRBD1; j_gene: TRBJ2-3; abundance: many; v_gene: TRBV7-3; CDR3nt: TGTGCCAGCAGCTCGGGACAGGGGGTTACGCAGTATTTT; CDR3aa: CASSSGQGVTQYF
d_gene: .; j_gene: TRBJ1-5; abundance: many; v_gene: TRBV12-3/TRBV12-4; CDR3nt: TGTGCCAGCAGTTTAGGGCGAAATCAGCCCCAGCATTTT; CDR3aa: CASSLGRNQPQHF
d_gene: TRBD1; j_gene: TRBJ2-7; abundance: many; v_gene: TRBV12-3/TRBV12-4; CDR3nt: TGTGCCAGCAGTTTAGGACAGGGGTACGAGCAGTACTTC; CDR3aa: CASSLGQGYEQYF
d_gene: .; j_gene: TRBJ2-1; abundance: many; v_gene: TRBV7-2; CDR3nt: TGTGCCAGCAGCGATGCTTTTACCTACAATGAGCAGTTCTTC; CDR3aa: CASSDAFTYNEQFF
d_gene: TRBD1; j_gene: TRBJ1-6; abundance: many; v_gene: TRBV12-3/TRBV12-4; CDR3nt: TGTGCCAGCAGCCTTCGACAGGGGGTTGCCCATTCACCCCTCCACTTT; CDR3aa: CASSLRQGVAHSPLHF
d_gene: .; j_gene: TRBJ1-2; abundance: many; v_gene: TRBV5-1; CDR3nt: TGCGCCAGCAGCTTGGAAGGGAGTTATTATGGCTACACCTTC; CDR3aa: CASSLEGSYYGYTF
d_gene: .; j_gene: TRBJ2-5; abundance: many; v_gene: TRBV28; CDR3nt: TGTGCCAGCAGTTGGGGAGTAGCGCAAGAGACCCAGTACTTC; CDR3aa: CASSWGVAQETQYF
d_gene: .; j_gene: TRBJ1-2; abundance: many; v_gene: TRBV2; CDR3nt: TGTGCCAGCTCTTGGGTCATAGCGAACTATGGCTACACCTTC; CDR3aa: CASSWVIANYGYTF
d_gene: .; j_gene: TRBJ1-4; abundance: few; v_gene: TRBV20-1; CDR3nt: TGCAGTGCCCCGGGCGGGAGGGCTAATGAAAAACTGTTTTTT; CDR3aa: CSAPGGRANEKLFF
d_gene: .; j_gene: TRBJ2-7; abundance: few; v_gene: TRBV5-4; CDR3nt: TGTGCCAGCAGCTTGGCCCAGGGTAACGAGCAGTACTTC; CDR3aa: CASSLAQGNEQYF
d_gene: TRBD2; j_gene: TRBJ2-1; abundance: many; v_gene: TRBV20-1; CDR3nt: TGCAGTGCTAGCCAAGCGGGAAAGGGCAATGAGCAGTTCTTC; CDR3aa: CSASQAGKGNEQFF
d_gene: .; j_gene: TRBJ1-1; abundance: many; v_gene: TRBV18; CDR3nt: TGTGCCAGCTCACCACGTGTCGGGGGGGCGAACACTGAAGCTTTCTTT; CDR3aa: CASSPRVGGANTEAFF
d_gene: .; j_gene: TRBJ2-7; abundance: many; v_gene: TRBV12-3/TRBV12-4; CDR3nt: TGTGCCAGCAGTTTCCCGCAAAGCGGCCAAAGCTACGAGCAGTACTTC; CDR3aa: CASSFPQSGQSYEQYF
d_gene: .; j_gene: TRBJ1-6; abundance: many; v_gene: TRBV19; CDR3nt: TGTGCCAGCTCGACTCGACAGGACTATAATTCACCCCTCCACTTT; CDR3aa: CASSTRQDYNSPLHF
d_gene: .; j_gene: TRBJ1-5; abundance: many; v_gene: TRBV21-1; CDR3nt: TGTGCCAGCAGCAAGACAGGGGGCAGTCAGCCCCAGCATTTT; CDR3aa: CASSKTGGSQPQHF
d_gene: .; j_gene: TRBJ1-1; abundance: many; v_gene: TRBV2; CDR3nt: TGTGCCAGCAGTGAAGCCTCTATCAGGGGATTCACTCCTAAATGGGTGAACACTGAAGCTTTCTTT; CDR3aa: CASSEASIRGFTPKWVNTEAFF
d_gene: .; j_gene: TRBJ2-6; abundance: many; v_gene: TRBV29-1; CDR3nt: TGCAGCGTGAAGCCGACAGGTACGGAAGGGGCCAACGTCCTGACTTTC; CDR3aa: CSVKPTGTEGANVLTF
d_gene: TRBD2; j_gene: TRBJ2-7; abundance: many; v_gene: TRBV7-2; CDR3nt: TGTGCCAGCAGCTGGGGGTCTAGCGGGAGTTACGAGCAGTACTTC; CDR3aa: CASSWGSSGSYEQYF
d_gene: .; j_gene: TRBJ1-5; abundance: many; v_gene: TRBV28; CDR3nt: TGTGCCACCAATAGACATACCAATAGCAATCAGCCCCAGCATTTT; CDR3aa: CATNRHTNSNQPQHF
d_gene: TRBD1; j_gene: TRBJ1-1; abundance: many; v_gene: TRBV3-1; CDR3nt: TGTGCCAGCAGCCTGCGTCAGGGGGGGATGAACACTGAAGCTTTCTTT; CDR3aa: CASSLRQGGMNTEAFF
d_gene: TRBD1; j_gene: TRBJ2-7; abundance: few; v_gene: TRBV19; CDR3nt: TGTGCCAGTAGTATCTATTGGACAGGATTTTTGAACGAGCAGTACTTC; CDR3aa: CASSIYWTGFLNEQYF
d_gene: .; j_gene: TRBJ1-2; abundance: many; v_gene: TRBV7-2; CDR3nt: TGTGCCAGCAGCACCACAGGGTTGCCCTATGGCTACACCTTC; CDR3aa: CASSTTGLPYGYTF
d_gene: TRBD1; j_gene: TRBJ2-6; abundance: many; v_gene: TRBV10-3; CDR3nt: TGTGCCATCCACCCCGGGACAGGCGTACCTACTGGGGCCAACGTCCTGACTTTC; CDR3aa: CAIHPGTGVPTGANVLTF
d_gene: TRBD2; j_gene: TRBJ2-1; abundance: many; v_gene: TRBV5-1; CDR3nt: TGCGCCAGCACACCTTTTACTAGCGGGGGGGCACATGAGCAGTTCTTC; CDR3aa: CASTPFTSGGAHEQFF
d_gene: TRBD2; j_gene: TRBJ2-2; abundance: many; v_gene: TRBV7-2; CDR3nt: TGTGCCAGCAGCACGGGGACTAGCCGGGCCACCGGGGAGCTGTTTTTT; CDR3aa: CASSTGTSRATGELFF
d_gene: .; j_gene: TRBJ2-2; abundance: many; v_gene: TRBV5-1; CDR3nt: TGCGCCAGCAGCTTGAACCCAACTGGGGGAACCGGGGAGCTGTTTTTT; CDR3aa: CASSLNPTGGTGELFF
d_gene: TRBD2; j_gene: TRBJ2-1; abundance: many; v_gene: TRBV7-6; CDR3nt: TGTGCCAGCAGCCTCGGGACTAGCGGGAGGTACAATGAGCAGTTCTTC; CDR3aa: CASSLGTSGRYNEQFF
d_gene: TRBD2; j_gene: TRBJ2-7; abundance: many; v_gene: TRBV12-3/TRBV12-4; CDR3nt: TGTGCCAGCAGGACGGGGGGGTACTACGAGCAGTACTTC; CDR3aa: CASRTGGYYEQYF
d_gene: TRBD2; j_gene: TRBJ2-3; abundance: .; v_gene: TRBV19; CDR3nt: TGTGCCAGTAGTATAAGGGGCCGGGGGGGACTAGCGGTGAGAACAGATACGCAGTATTTT; CDR3aa: CASSIRGRGGLAVRTDTQYF
d_gene: .; j_gene: TRBJ2-2; abundance: many; v_gene: TRBV24-1; CDR3nt: TGTGCCACCAGTGACCGGGACTCCGCGAACACCGGGGAGCTGTTTTTT; CDR3aa: CATSDRDSANTGELFF
d_gene: TRBD1; j_gene: TRBJ2-1; abundance: .; v_gene: TRBV5-1; CDR3nt: TGCGCCAGCAGCCGGGACAGGGTCACCGATGAGCAGTTCTTC; CDR3aa: CASSRDRVTDEQFF